The entry that follows covers one TCR beta chain sequence. No antigen is known for it. It has no much larger one-base neighbor in the sample; base qualities were not kept. The source of the sample is a study of blood T cells in healthy people across ages (dated by TCRdb to the mid-2010s). About the full investigation: Template switching captured roughly one uniquely barcoded TCR beta cDNA molecule per two T cells in model experiments. The donors were split into four age groups: young (average around 15 years), middle-aged (roughly 40), aged (about 56) and long-lived (approximately 80). The study analyzed two additional independent replicas of 1 million unique cDNA reads from the same blood draw for two donors, one aged 18 to 30 and one aged 80 or older. To avoid experimental bias, donors of different ages were distributed randomly across sequencing lanes. To track age-related changes in TCR beta repertoire diversity, the study relied on deep sequencing normalized with unique cDNA molecular identifiers.

Donors were approximately 42 systemically healthy Caucasian individuals from Russia aged roughly 6 to 90 years. Each donor gave around 9 milliliters of peripheral blood, collected into EDTA-treated Vacutainer tubes. PBMCs were isolated by Ficoll-Paque density-gradient centrifugation, with at least 7 million obtained per sample. Total RNA was extracted from PBMCs with Trizol reagent, with at least 5 micrograms obtained per sample. Naive CD45RAhigh/CD27high T cell percentages were measured by flow cytometry on a PBMC aliquot from every donor. Study-wide conclusions, independent of this receptor: Estimates of total diversity based on one million sequenced T cells were considered lower bounds and underestimates. The CMV infection status of donors was not known, potentially confounding age-related changes in expanded clonotypes. Compared with the aged group, the long-lived group had more naive CD4+ T cells, fewer expanded clones and increased TCR diversity, suggesting age selection. As age increased, observed TCR beta diversity per million T cells dropped in a roughly linear way, and a significant reduction was already evident by age 40. There was a strong correlation between observed TCR beta diversity and the percentage of naive T cells measured by flow cytometry. Bulk unsorted PBMC profiling prevented conclusive comparison of naive and antigen-experienced compartments.

Library preparation was by 5' RACE. The instrument was an Illumina HiSeq 2500. A second about 7 to 12 cycle PCR used a sample-barcoded 5' primer and a J-beta primer mix. A template-switch 5' adaptor carrying 12 random nucleotides introduced a unique molecular identifier onto each TCR beta cDNA molecule. Each sample yielded at least 3 million CDR3-containing paired-end reads. First-strand cDNA was synthesized from all RNA with the Mint cDNA synthesis kit, primed by a TRBC-specific oligonucleotide. Following uracil-DNA glycosylase treatment, all cDNA underwent a first 18-cycle PCR with the universal primers M1SS and BC2_uni_R. The authors' analysis ran thus. For normalization, 1 million high-quality reads were randomly selected from each sample, with every read carrying a distinct molecular identifier. Instead of being binned into consensus sequences, reads that shared molecular identifiers were thrown out. MiTCR, run with a Q25 quality threshold and the strictest error-elimination algorithm, handled CDR3 identification, clonotype clustering and error correction. A nonparametric unseen species model using Euler transformation provided a lower-bound estimate of total TCR beta diversity. TCRdb handled the public reads itself, with Q25 trimming in fastp and clone calling in MiXCR, and kept productive beta chains. When rows share a CDR3 protein, they turn into one entry using the most common DNA and genes. In this record, the V and J calls reflect TCRdb's handling and not the investigators' own analysis. The sample table contains about 680,000 distinct CDR3 sequences; only one count was recorded for more than 40% of them. The ten biggest clones cover around a third of the sample.

From cysteine to phenylalanine, the CDR3 is 16 amino acids long. Only the CDR3 DNA stays, 48 bases, in frame from base 1. The trim is 2 bases for V and 5 bases for J, with a gap of 19 bases between the germline ends. From a lookup of the germline V gene (reference sequence), CDR1 and CDR2 are DFQATT and SNEGSKA. The source material was blood. This clonotype originated in a woman aged 60-70 years in good health. The V and J genes are TRBV20-1 and TRBJ2-1; the D segment might be TRBD1 or TRBD2, since each matches 6 bases. The encoded CDR3 is CSARRGEARWDNEQFF. In nucleotide form, the sequence is TGCAGTGCTAGAAGGGGGGAGGCCCGGTGGGACAATGAGCAGTTCTTC.